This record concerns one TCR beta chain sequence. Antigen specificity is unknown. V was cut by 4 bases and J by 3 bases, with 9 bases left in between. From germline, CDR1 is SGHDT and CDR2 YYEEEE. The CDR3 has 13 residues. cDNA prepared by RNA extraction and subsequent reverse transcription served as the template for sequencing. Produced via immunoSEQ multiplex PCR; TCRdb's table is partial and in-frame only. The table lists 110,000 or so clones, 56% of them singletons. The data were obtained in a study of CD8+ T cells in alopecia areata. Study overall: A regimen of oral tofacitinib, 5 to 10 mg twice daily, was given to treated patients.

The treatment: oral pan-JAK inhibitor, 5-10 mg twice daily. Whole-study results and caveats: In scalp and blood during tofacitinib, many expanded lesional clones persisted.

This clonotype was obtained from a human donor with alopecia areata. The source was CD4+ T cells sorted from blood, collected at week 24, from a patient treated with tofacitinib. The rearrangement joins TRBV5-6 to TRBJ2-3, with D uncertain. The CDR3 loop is CASSPLLTDTQYF. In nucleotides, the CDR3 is TGTGCCAGCAGCCCCTTACTAACAGATACGCAGTATTTT. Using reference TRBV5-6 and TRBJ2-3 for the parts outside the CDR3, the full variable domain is DAGVTQSPTHLIKTRGQQVTLRCSPKSGHDTVSWYQQALGQGPQFIFQYYEEEERQRGNFPDRFSGHQFPNYSSELNVNALLLGDSALYLCASSPLLTDTQYFGPGTRLTVL.